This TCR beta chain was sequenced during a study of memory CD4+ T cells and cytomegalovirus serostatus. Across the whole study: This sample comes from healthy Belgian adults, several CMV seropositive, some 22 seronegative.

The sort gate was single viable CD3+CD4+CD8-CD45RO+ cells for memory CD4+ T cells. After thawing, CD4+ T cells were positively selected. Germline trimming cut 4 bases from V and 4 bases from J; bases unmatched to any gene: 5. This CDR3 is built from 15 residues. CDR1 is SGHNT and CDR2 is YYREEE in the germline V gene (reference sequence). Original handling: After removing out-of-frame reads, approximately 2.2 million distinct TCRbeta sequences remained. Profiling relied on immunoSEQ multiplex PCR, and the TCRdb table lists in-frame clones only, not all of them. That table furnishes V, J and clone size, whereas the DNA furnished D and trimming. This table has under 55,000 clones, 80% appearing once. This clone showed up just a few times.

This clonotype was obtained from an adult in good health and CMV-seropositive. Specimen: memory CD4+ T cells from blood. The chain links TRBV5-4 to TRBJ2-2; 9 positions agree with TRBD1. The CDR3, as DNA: TGTGCCAGCAGCCGGGACAGGGCGGTCACCGGGGAGCTGTTTTTT. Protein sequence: CASSRDRAVTGELFF.